Shown below are 12 T cell receptor beta chains from a single sample sequenced in a study of OX40 agonist ivuxolimab in advanced cancers. The assay was immunoSEQ multiplex PCR, and TCRdb's table has in-frame clones only and misses some. The sample holds roughly 80,000 clones, around 85% seen once. Source: CD4+ or CD8+ T cells sorted from blood, taken in a trial of the OX40 agonist ivuxolimab. The receptors were sampled from an adult with an advanced solid tumor such as melanoma, head and neck, liver or kidney cancer.

This chain joins TRBV28 and TRBJ2-1; 11 nucleotides align to TRBD2. The V and J ends lost 2 bases and 5 bases, in that order; junction bases with no gene match: 8. The germline V gene has CDR1 MDHEN and CDR2 SYDVKM. CDR3 size: 17 residues. In DNA, the CDR3 is TGTGCCAGCAGTTTAACGCGGAGTAGCGGGAGGGACAATGAGCAGTTCTTC. It is translated as CASSLTRSSGRDNEQFF.

V gene TRBV7-8 combines with J gene TRBJ2-1; D might be TRBD2 (6 bases). The CDR3 is 14 amino acids. Germline CDR1 reads SGHVS; CDR2 reads FQNEAQ. The V and J ends lost 2 bases and 7 bases respectively, with 12 bases between them. The CDR3 loop reads CASSLILAENEQFF. The DNA for the CDR3 is TGTGCCAGCAGCTTAATTTTAGCGGAGAATGAGCAGTTCTTC. Full variable domain (remainder filled in from reference TRBV7-8 and TRBJ2-1): GAGVSQSPRYKVAKRGQDVALRCDPISGHVSLFWYQQALGQGPEFLTYFQNEAQLDKSGLPSDRFFAERPEGSVSTLKIQRTQQEDSAVYLCASSLILAENEQFFGPGTRLTVL.

This clone appeared a single time. The chain is built from TRBV2 and TRBJ1-1, with a tentative D call TRBD1 (5 bases). Per the germline V gene, CDR1 is SNHLY and CDR2 is FYNNEI. V shed 5 bases and J shed 5 bases, with 9 bases lying between them. There are 12 residues in the CDR3. The CDR3 loop is CASSFGGTEAFF. In nucleotides, the CDR3 is TGTGCCAGCAGTTTCGGGGGGACTGAAGCTTTCTTT.

The chain has TRBV2 and TRBJ1-1, with D uncertain. Trimming removed 6 bases from V and 0 bases from J, with 8 bases in between. The CDR3 is 13 amino acids. CDR1 and CDR2 (germline): SNHLY, FYNNEI. This CDR3 is CASRADLNTEAFF. In DNA form, the CDR3 reads TGTGCCAGCAGGGCCGACCTGAACACTGAAGCTTTCTTT.

The chain links TRBV4-3 to TRBJ1-4; D might be TRBD1 (5 bases). The CDR3 loop spans 15 amino acids. CDR1 and CDR2 (germline): LGHNA, YSLEER. Trimming cost V 0 bases and J 4 bases, with 9 bases left between them. The CDR3 loop reads CASSQDGGFNEKLFF. CDR3 nucleotide sequence: TGCGCCAGCAGCCAAGATGGGGGGTTTAATGAAAAACTGTTTTTT.

V usage is TRBV6-1 and J usage is TRBJ2-7, with 10 positions matching TRBD2. Trimming cost V 6 bases and J 7 bases; bases outside gene matches: 12. Germline CDR1 is MNHNS and CDR2 is SASEGT. The CDR3 runs to 15 residues. CDR3 protein: CASRGRIAGGREQYF. The CDR3 region has the DNA TGTGCCAGCAGGGGCCGGATAGCGGGGGGAAGGGAGCAGTACTTC.

The CDR3 spells CASSSGTGGGYTF. The CDR3 nucleotides are TGTGCCAGCAGCTCAGGGACAGGCGGTGGCTACACCTTC. V and J are TRBV7-9 and TRBJ1-2, with 8 bases aligning to TRBD1. The CDR3 covers 13 residues. After removal of 4 bases from V and 7 bases from J, the junction contained 5 bases not matched to a gene. Germline V gene data show CDR1 as SEHNR and CDR2 as FQNEAQ (reference sequence). Drawing the rest from reference TRBV7-9 and TRBJ1-2, the complete variable domain is DTGVSQNPRHKITKRGQNVTFRCDPISEHNRLYWYRQTLGQGPEFLTYFQNEAQLEKSRLLSDRFSAERPKGSFSTLEIQRTEQGDSAMYLCASSSGTGGGYTFGSGTRLTVV.

The J gene is TRBJ1-5, the V gene TRBV30; a weak D match, TRBD1 (5 bases). The CDR3 is 14 amino acids. Looked up from germline, CDR1 is GTSNPN and CDR2 is SVGIG (reference sequence). Trimming removed 4 bases from V and 5 bases from J, with 15 bases in between. The CDR3 here is CAWTQRGRDQPQHF. The CDR3, as DNA: TGTGCCTGGACCCAGCGGGGCCGAGATCAGCCCCAGCATTTT. Variable domain in full (rest from reference TRBV30 and TRBJ1-5): SQTIHQWPATLVQPVGSPLSLECTVEGTSNPNLYWYRQAAGRGLQLLFYSVGIGQISSEVPQNLSASRPQDRQFILSSKKLLLSDSGFYLCAWTQRGRDQPQHFGDGTRLSIL.

V usage is TRBV30 and J usage is TRBJ2-5, with 10 nucleotides matching TRBD2. This CDR3 contains 14 residues. Trimming removed 4 bases from V and 5 bases from J; junction bases left unmatched: 7. Germline loops: CDR1 GTSNPN, CDR2 SVGIG (reference sequence). The CDR3 protein is CAWTSGGLRETQYF. Here the CDR3 DNA reads TGTGCCTGGACTAGCGGGGGCCTCCGGGAGACCCAGTACTTC.

The sample holds a few counts of this clone. In DNA form, the CDR3 reads TGTGCCAGCAGCTCGGACTCTGGCAATGAGCAGTTCTTC. Its protein is CASSSDSGNEQFF. V is TRBV7-8 and J is TRBJ2-1; possibly TRBD2 for D (5 bases). The CDR3 sequence is 13 residues long. Between the trimmed V and J ends, which lost 4 bases and 6 bases, there was a span of 10 bases. In germline, CDR1 is SGHVS, CDR2 FQNEAQ.

The V and J genes are TRBV5-1 and TRBJ1-4, with D perhaps matching TRBD1 (5 bases). Trimming pared 4 bases from V and 7 bases from J, leaving 17 bases between. The length of the CDR3 is 15 residues. Germline assignment: CDR1 SGHRS and CDR2 YFSETQ. The CDR3 DNA is TGCGCCAGCAGCCGGGCCCCGGACAAGGGTGAAAAACTGTTTTTT. Translated: CASSRAPDKGEKLFF.

The rearrangement links TRBV28 to TRBJ1-1, with D perhaps matching TRBD1 (5 bases). The CDR3 consists of 11 residues. The V end lost 6 bases, the J end lost 9 bases, and 11 bases lay between the germline ends. Germline V gene sequence: CDR1 MDHEN, CDR2 SYDVKM. CDR3 region: CASRWKGQAFF. The CDR3 nucleotides read TGTGCCAGCAGGTGGAAGGGGCAAGCTTTCTTT.